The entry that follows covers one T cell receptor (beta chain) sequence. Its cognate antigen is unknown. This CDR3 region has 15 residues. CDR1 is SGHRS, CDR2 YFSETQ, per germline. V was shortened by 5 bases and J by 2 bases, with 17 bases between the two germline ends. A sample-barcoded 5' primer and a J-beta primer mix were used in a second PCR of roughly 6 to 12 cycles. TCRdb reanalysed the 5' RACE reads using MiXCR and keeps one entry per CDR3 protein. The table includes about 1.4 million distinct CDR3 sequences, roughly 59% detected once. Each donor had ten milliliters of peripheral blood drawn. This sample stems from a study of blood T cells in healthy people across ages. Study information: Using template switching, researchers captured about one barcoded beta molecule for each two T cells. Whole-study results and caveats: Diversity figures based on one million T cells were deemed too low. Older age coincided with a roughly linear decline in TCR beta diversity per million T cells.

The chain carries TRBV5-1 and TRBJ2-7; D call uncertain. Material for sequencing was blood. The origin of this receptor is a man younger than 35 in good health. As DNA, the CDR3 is TGCGCCAGCAGTCCCGTTCCCGCCAGGACCTACGAGCAGTACTTC. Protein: CASSPVPARTYEQYF.